This T cell receptor (beta chain) was captured in a study of graft-versus-host responses after intestinal transplantation. Turning to the study itself: The recipients all started with anti-thymocyte globulin induction and then took tacrolimus and steroids for two to four years.

Method: immunoSEQ multiplex PCR; TCRdb's copy keeps in-frame clones and lacks some. The table includes 55,000 to 70,000 clones, under 95% detected once. The length of the CDR3 is 14 residues. CDR1 is MNHNS and CDR2 is SASEGT in the germline V gene. With V trimmed by 11 bases and J by 8 bases, 13 bases remained unmatched. The specimen was PBMCs, collected about 4 months after intestinal transplantation. The sequence derives from a human patient who received an intestinal transplant, so some T cells may come from the graft donor. J is TRBJ2-1 and V is TRBV6-1; 9 bases map to TRBD1. The CDR3 region is CAVEGGQGFDEQFF. CDR3 coding DNA: TGTGCCGTCGAGGGGGGACAGGGTTTCGATGAGCAGTTCTTC.